A selection of T cell receptor beta chains follows, all from one sample in a study of cytomegalovirus exposure and HLA in healthy donors. Method: immunoSEQ multiplex PCR; TCRdb's copy keeps in-frame clones and lacks some. The sample has roughly 150,000 clones, about nine tenths seen once. Sequencing input: PBMCs. These receptors were taken from a young woman in good health and CMV-seropositive. The CDR3 runs from the conserved cysteine through the conserved F or W. D genes are given only for firm matches. Clone sizes are given selectively: once, few, many, or a class where the clone is expanded.

V gene: TRBV7-8; clone size: .; J gene: TRBJ1-5; D gene: TRBD1; CDR3 DNA: TGTGCCAGCAGAGGACAGGGTAATAGCAATCAGCCCCAGCATTTT; CDR3 protein: CASRGQGNSNQPQHF
V gene: TRBV19; clone size: .; J gene: TRBJ2-1; D gene: .; CDR3 DNA: TGTGCCAGTAGAGGCGTTAAGCGTAATAACAATGAGCAGTTCTTC; CDR3 protein: CASRGVKRNNNEQFF
V gene: TRBV19; clone size: .; J gene: TRBJ2-4; D gene: .; CDR3 DNA: TGTGCCAGTAGTCCCGTTCGGGACACTCTAGCCAAAAACATTCAGTACTTC; CDR3 protein: CASSPVRDTLAKNIQYF
V gene: TRBV28; clone size: .; J gene: TRBJ2-3; D gene: .; CDR3 DNA: TGTGCCAGCGAAAAGGCGGGGATTGGGACAGATACGCAGTATTTT; CDR3 protein: CASEKAGIGTDTQYF
V gene: TRBV29-1; clone size: .; J gene: TRBJ1-4; D gene: TRBD1; CDR3 DNA: TGCAGCGTGATGGGACAGAATAATGAAAAACTGTTTTTT; CDR3 protein: CSVMGQNNEKLFF
V gene: TRBV10-1; clone size: few; J gene: TRBJ2-1; D gene: .; CDR3 DNA: TGCGCCAGCAGTGAGTCGGTCAGGGGAGAGGAGCAGTTCTTC; CDR3 protein: CASSESVRGEEQFF
V gene: TRBV28; clone size: .; J gene: TRBJ2-7; D gene: .; CDR3 DNA: TGTGCCAGCAGGGCGCCGCTACAGTACGAGCAGTACTTC; CDR3 protein: CASRAPLQYEQYF
V gene: TRBV30; clone size: .; J gene: TRBJ2-7; D gene: TRBD1; CDR3 DNA: TGTGCCTGGAGTATTGGGGACAGGGGGTACGAGCAGTACTTC; CDR3 protein: CAWSIGDRGYEQYF
V gene: TRBV11-2; clone size: .; J gene: TRBJ2-7; D gene: TRBD2; CDR3 DNA: TGTGCCAGCAGCTTAGGGGCGGGGGGACTCTCCTACGAGCAGTACTTC; CDR3 protein: CASSLGAGGLSYEQYF
V gene: TRBV19; clone size: .; J gene: TRBJ2-7; D gene: .; CDR3 DNA: TGTGCCAGTAAGGCGGGAATTGGCTACGAGCAGTACTTC; CDR3 protein: CASKAGIGYEQYF
V gene: TRBV30; clone size: .; J gene: TRBJ1-2; D gene: TRBD1; CDR3 DNA: TGTGCCTGGAGTGTAGGTTGGACAGGGGACAATGGCTACACCTTC; CDR3 protein: CAWSVGWTGDNGYTF
V gene: TRBV11-3; clone size: .; J gene: TRBJ2-7; D gene: .; CDR3 DNA: TGTGCCAGCAGCTTCACCTGGGGGCTTGGCTACGAGCAGTACTTC; CDR3 protein: CASSFTWGLGYEQYF
V gene: TRBV6-4; clone size: .; J gene: TRBJ2-7; D gene: TRBD2; CDR3 DNA: TGTGCCAGCAGTGACGGGGCGGGAGCTGGGGAGCAGTACTTC; CDR3 protein: CASSDGAGAGEQYF
V gene: TRBV19; clone size: .; J gene: TRBJ1-2; D gene: TRBD1; CDR3 DNA: TGTGCCAGTAGTATAATGGCGGCAGGGGGGAACTATGGCTACACCTTC; CDR3 protein: CASSIMAAGGNYGYTF
V gene: TRBV6-1; clone size: .; J gene: TRBJ2-7; D gene: .; CDR3 DNA: TGTGCCACCGCCCGTGGGCTGAGCTCCTACGAGCAGTACTTC; CDR3 protein: CATARGLSSYEQYF
V gene: TRBV6-5; clone size: .; J gene: TRBJ1-1; D gene: .; CDR3 DNA: TGTGCCAGCAGCTACAGCCGACAGACCACTGAAGCTTTCTTT; CDR3 protein: CASSYSRQTTEAFF
V gene: TRBV9; clone size: .; J gene: TRBJ1-3; D gene: TRBD1; CDR3 DNA: TGTGCCAGCAGCGCAGGGGGTACTGGAAACACCATATATTTT; CDR3 protein: CASSAGGTGNTIYF
V gene: TRBV30; clone size: few; J gene: TRBJ2-7; D gene: TRBD1; CDR3 DNA: TGTGCCTGGAGTAAAGACAGGGGTCACGAGCAGTACTTC; CDR3 protein: CAWSKDRGHEQYF
V gene: TRBV15; clone size: .; J gene: TRBJ2-7; D gene: .; CDR3 DNA: TGTGCCACCAGCAGGGGGGGAGTCTACGAGCAGTACTTC; CDR3 protein: CATSRGGVYEQYF
V gene: TRBV5-4; clone size: .; J gene: TRBJ2-3; D gene: .; CDR3 DNA: TGTGCCAGCAGCTTGGCCCTAGAGGCCGGGACAGATACGCAGTATTTT; CDR3 protein: CASSLALEAGTDTQYF
V gene: TRBV23-1; clone size: .; J gene: TRBJ2-3; D gene: .; CDR3 DNA: TGCGCCAGGTCTAGCACAGATACGCAGTATTTT; CDR3 protein: CARSSTDTQYF
V gene: TRBV6-1; clone size: many; J gene: TRBJ2-1; D gene: .; CDR3 DNA: TGTGCCAGCAGTGAAGCAAGTACGGACTTTTACAATGAGCAGTTCTTC; CDR3 protein: CASSEASTDFYNEQFF
V gene: TRBV2; clone size: .; J gene: TRBJ2-5; D gene: .; CDR3 DNA: TGTGCCAGCAGGGGCCTCGGGACAAAACAAGAGACCCAGTACTTC; CDR3 protein: CASRGLGTKQETQYF
V gene: TRBV6-5; clone size: .; J gene: TRBJ2-5; D gene: TRBD1; CDR3 DNA: TGTGCCAGCAGTTGGGTGACAGGGGTAGAGACCCAGTACTTC; CDR3 protein: CASSWVTGVETQYF
V gene: TRBV29-1; clone size: .; J gene: TRBJ2-1; D gene: TRBD2; CDR3 DNA: TGCAGCTCTGAGGGGACTAGCGCCCACTCCTACAATGAGCAGTTCTTC; CDR3 protein: CSSEGTSAHSYNEQFF